This T cell receptor (beta chain) was identified in a study of T cell responses to AZD1222 COVID-19 vaccine. V gave up 5 bases and J gave up 9 bases, with 15 bases separating them. The CDR3 spans 13 residues. Germline V gene sequence: CDR1 SGHTA, CDR2 FQGNSA. Only in-frame clones appear in the TCRdb table, and some are missing; sequencing was by immunoSEQ multiplex PCR. The sample lists approximately 150,000 clones; roughly 92% were seen once. Study-level results: Without day 14 samples, only post-peak T cell repertoires were studied. Seropositivity was recorded at baseline in only a handful of AZD1222 recipients.

In regard to this clone: The antigen remains unidentified.

The material was peripheral blood, obtained 28 days after the second AZD1222 dose. This chain joins TRBV7-2 and TRBJ2-3, with D perhaps matching TRBD1 (6 bases). The sequence was obtained from an adult who received the AZD1222 COVID-19 vaccine. This chain's CDR3 is CASSQSTGLTQYF. CDR3 bases: TGTGCCAGCAGCCAATCTACAGGGCTCACGCAGTATTTT.